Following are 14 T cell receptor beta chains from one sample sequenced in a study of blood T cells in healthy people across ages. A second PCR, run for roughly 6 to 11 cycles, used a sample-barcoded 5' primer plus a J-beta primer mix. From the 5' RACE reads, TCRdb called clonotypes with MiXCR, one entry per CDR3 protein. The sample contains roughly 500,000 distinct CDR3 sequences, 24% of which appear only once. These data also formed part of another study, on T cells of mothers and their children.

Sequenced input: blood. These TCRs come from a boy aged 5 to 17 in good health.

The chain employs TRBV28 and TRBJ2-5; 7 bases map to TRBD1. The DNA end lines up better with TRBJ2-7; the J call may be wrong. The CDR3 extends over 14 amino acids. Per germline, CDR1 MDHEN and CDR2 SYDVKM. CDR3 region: CASSSDRVAYEQYF. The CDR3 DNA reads TGTGCCAGCAGTTCTGACAGGGTGGCCTACGAGCAGTACTTC.

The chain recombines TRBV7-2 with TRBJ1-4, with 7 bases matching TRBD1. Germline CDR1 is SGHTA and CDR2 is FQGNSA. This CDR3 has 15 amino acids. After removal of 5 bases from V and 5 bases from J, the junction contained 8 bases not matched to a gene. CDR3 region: CASSPQTGPNEKLFF. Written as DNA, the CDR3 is TGTGCCAGCAGCCCTCAGACAGGGCCGAATGAAAAACTGTTTTTT.

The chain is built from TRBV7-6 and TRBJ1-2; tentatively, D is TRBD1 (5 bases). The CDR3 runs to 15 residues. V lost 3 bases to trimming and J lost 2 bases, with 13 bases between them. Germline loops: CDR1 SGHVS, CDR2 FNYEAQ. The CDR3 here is CASSFSPQGNYGYTF. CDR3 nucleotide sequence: TGTGCCAGCAGCTTCTCCCCGCAGGGCAACTATGGCTACACCTTC.

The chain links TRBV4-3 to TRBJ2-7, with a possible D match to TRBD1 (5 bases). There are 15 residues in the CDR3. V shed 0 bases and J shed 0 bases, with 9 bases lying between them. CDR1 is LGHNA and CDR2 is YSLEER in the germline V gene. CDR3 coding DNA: TGCGCCAGCAGCCAAGATGCAGGGCTCTCCTACGAGCAGTACTTC. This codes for CASSQDAGLSYEQYF.

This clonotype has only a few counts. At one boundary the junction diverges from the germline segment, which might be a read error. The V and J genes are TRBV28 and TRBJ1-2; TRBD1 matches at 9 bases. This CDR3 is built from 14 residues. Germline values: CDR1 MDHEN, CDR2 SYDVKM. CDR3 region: CASRPRGQGFGYAF. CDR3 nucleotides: TGTGCCAGCAGACCCAGAGGACAGGGGTTTGGCTACGCCTTC.

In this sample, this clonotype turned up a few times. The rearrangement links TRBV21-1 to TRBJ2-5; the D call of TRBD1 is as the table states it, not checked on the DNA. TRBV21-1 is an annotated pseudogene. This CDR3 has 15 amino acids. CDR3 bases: TGTGCCAGCAGCACTAGGGACACTGCCTTCGAAGAGCAGTACTTC. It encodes CASSTRDTAFEEQYF.

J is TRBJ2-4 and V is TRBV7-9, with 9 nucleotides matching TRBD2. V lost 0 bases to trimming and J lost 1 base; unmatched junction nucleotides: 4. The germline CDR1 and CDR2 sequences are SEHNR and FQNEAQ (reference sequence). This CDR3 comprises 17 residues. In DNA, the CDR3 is TGTGCCAGCAGCTTAGCGCTAGCGGGGAGGGCCAAAAACATTCAGTACTTC. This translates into CASSLALAGRAKNIQYF.

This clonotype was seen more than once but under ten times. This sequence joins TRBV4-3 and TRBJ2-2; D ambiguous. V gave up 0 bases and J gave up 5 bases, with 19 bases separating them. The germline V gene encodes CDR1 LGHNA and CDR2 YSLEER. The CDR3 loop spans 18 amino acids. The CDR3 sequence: CASSQDDPPYPQTGELFF. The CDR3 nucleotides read TGCGCCAGCAGCCAAGATGACCCCCCCTATCCCCAAACCGGGGAGCTGTTTTTT.

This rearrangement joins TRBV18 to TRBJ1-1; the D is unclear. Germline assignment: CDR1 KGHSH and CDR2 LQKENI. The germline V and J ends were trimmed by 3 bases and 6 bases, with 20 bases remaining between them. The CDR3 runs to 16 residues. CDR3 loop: CASSPRPNMGEAEAFF. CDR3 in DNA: TGTGCCAGCTCACCTCGGCCCAATATGGGAGAGGCTGAAGCTTTCTTT.

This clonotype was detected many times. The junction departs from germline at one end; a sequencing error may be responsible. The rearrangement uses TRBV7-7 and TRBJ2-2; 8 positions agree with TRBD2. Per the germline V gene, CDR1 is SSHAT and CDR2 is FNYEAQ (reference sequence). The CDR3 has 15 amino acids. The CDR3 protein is CASSLGLAGTGELFF. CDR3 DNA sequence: TGTGCTAGCAGCTTAGGACTAGCCGGGACCGGGGAGCTGTTTTTT.

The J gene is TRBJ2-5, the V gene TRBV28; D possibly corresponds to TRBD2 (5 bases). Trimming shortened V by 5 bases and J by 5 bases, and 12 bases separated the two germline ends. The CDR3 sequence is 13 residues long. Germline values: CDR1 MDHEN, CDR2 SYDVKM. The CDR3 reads CASSKLLGETQYF. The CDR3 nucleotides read TGTGCCAGCAGTAAACTACTAGGGGAGACCCAGTACTTC.

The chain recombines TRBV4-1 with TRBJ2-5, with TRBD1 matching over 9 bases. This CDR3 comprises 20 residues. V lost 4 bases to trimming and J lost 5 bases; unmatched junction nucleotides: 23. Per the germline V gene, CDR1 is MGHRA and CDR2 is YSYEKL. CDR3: CASSRLSGGPGQGILETQYF. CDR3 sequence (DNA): TGCGCCAGCAGCCGCTTATCTGGGGGGCCAGGACAGGGGATTCTGGAGACCCAGTACTTC.

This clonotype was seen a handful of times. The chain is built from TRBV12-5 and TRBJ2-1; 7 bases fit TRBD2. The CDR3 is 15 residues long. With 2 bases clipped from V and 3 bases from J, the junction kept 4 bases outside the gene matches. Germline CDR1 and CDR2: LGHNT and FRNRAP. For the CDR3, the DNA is TGTGCTAGTGGTTTGTTGGGGGGGTTCTACAATGAGCAGTTCTTC. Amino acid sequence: CASGLLGGFYNEQFF.

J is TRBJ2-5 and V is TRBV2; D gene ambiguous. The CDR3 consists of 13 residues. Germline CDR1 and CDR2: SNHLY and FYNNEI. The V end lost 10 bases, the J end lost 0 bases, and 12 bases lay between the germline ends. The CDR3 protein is CATPPGYQETQYF. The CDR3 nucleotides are TGTGCCACCCCCCCTGGGTACCAAGAGACCCAGTACTTC.